One T cell receptor (beta chain) is described in this entry. The antigen is undetermined. The junction and the germline gene differ at one end; a read error may be behind it. TCRdb called the reads again in MiXCR, with one record for every CDR3 protein. The repertoire holds about 360,000 distinct CDR3 sequences, approximately 35% seen once, with approximately 15% in the top ten. This entry is derived from a study of T cell repertoires in cytomegalovirus infection. Across the study: Evidence of both CMV infection and a matching HLA type came from public TCR beta signatures.

General observations from the study: Identification of carriers of CMV plus the relevant HLA was performed using cumulative public TCR beta family frequency.

This CDR3 has 14 amino acids. From germline, CDR1 is GTSNPN and CDR2 SVGIG (reference sequence). The sequence came from a human donor in good health (CMV status not recorded). Some clones in this sample may be carry-over from other donors' samples. Material: cultured PBMCs, obtained from culture after CMV antigen stimulation. V and J are TRBV30 and TRBJ2-3; 7 bases are a match to TRBD2. DNA of the CDR3: TGTGCCTGGGGTGGGCTGACTAGCACAGATACGCGGTATTTT. This translates into CAWGGLTSTDTRYF.